This TCR beta chain was observed in a study of cytomegalovirus exposure and HLA in healthy donors. The V and J ends lost 1 base and 5 bases respectively, with 12 bases between them. This CDR3 has 14 residues. Germline loops: CDR1 SGHRS, CDR2 YFSETQ. For this clone: The antigen is not known.

The donors gave bone marrow, and they were healthy. Study-wide findings and caveats: Analysis performed later found under 20,000 TCR beta sequences associated with HLA alleles at 0.05 false discovery rate.

The PCR used 60 Vbeta and 13 Jbeta primers. Assay used: immunoSEQ multiplex PCR; TCRdb lists only in-frame clones, some missing. The table includes 150,000 to 200,000 clones, approximately 78% detected once. Sequencing input: PBMCs. The chain employs TRBV5-1 and TRBJ2-5, with D perhaps TRBD2 (5 bases). The origin of this receptor is a woman between 50 and 59 years old in good health and CMV-seropositive. In nucleotides, the CDR3 is TGCGCCAGCAGCTTGACTAGGACTCGGGAGACCCAGTACTTC. As protein: CASSLTRTRETQYF.